These 8 T cell receptor beta chains originate from one sample sequenced in a study of blood T cell repertoires in COVID-19. Sequencing was performed with immunoSEQ multiplex PCR; in TCRdb, only in-frame clones are kept and a portion is missing. The sample has some 280,000 clones; 86% are singletons. The sequencing input was peripheral blood. These TCRs come from a woman aged 30 to 39 with active or convalescent COVID-19.

This CDR3 is CASSAGTAFNQPQHF. CDR3 DNA: TGTGCCAGCAGCGCCGGGACAGCCTTCAATCAGCCCCAGCATTTT. The chain combines TRBV6-2 or TRBV6-3 with TRBJ1-5; 7 nucleotides align to TRBD1. Losses at the gene ends were 6 bases for V and 3 bases for J; bases not matched to a gene: 8. The CDR3 spans 15 residues. Germline CDR1 and CDR2: MNHEY and SVGEGT.

This chain joins TRBV4-1 and TRBJ1-1; tentatively, D is TRBD1 (5 bases). This CDR3 contains 17 residues. Deletions cut 4 bases from V and 0 bases from J, with 18 bases between. In germline, CDR1 is MGHRA, CDR2 YSYEKL. CDR3 coding DNA: TGCGCCAGCAGCCCCATCCAGGGTAGGGTTTTGAACACTGAAGCTTTCTTT. Amino acids: CASSPIQGRVLNTEAFF.

The chain recombines TRBV28 with TRBJ1-2, with D perhaps TRBD1 (5 bases). Trimming stripped 7 bases from V and 7 bases from J, with 19 bases between. The germline V gene encodes CDR1 MDHEN and CDR2 SYDVKM. There are 14 residues in the CDR3. The CDR3 coding sequence is TGTGCCAGCACCCTAGTGAGGTCGGGGGGTGGCTACACCTTC. Encoded protein: CASTLVRSGGGYTF.

The chain is built from TRBV15 and TRBJ2-1, with TRBD2 matching 7 bases. Trimming at V came to 6 bases and at J to 4 bases, leaving 3 bases not matched to a gene. Germline CDR1 reads LNHNV; CDR2 reads YYDKDF (reference sequence). The CDR3 runs to 13 residues. The CDR3 loop is CATSSGGYNEQFF. Here the CDR3 DNA reads TGTGCCACCAGTTCCGGGGGGTACAATGAGCAGTTCTTC.

This clone has a single count. The J gene is TRBJ2-2, the V gene TRBV7-2, with 13 bases identical to TRBD2. J lost 8 bases, V lost 5 bases, and 5 bases had no gene match. CDR3 length equals 15 residues. CDR1 and CDR2 from the germline V gene are SGHTA and FQGNSA. The CDR3 protein is CASSPGLAGIGELFF. The CDR3, as DNA: TGTGCCAGCAGCCCGGGACTAGCGGGGATTGGGGAGCTGTTTTTT.

This chain connects TRBV5-1 to TRBJ2-5; D remains unclear. From germline, CDR1 is SGHRS and CDR2 YFSETQ. This CDR3 is built from 13 residues. Trimming cost V 4 bases and J 4 bases, with 11 bases left between them. The CDR3, as DNA: TGCGCCAGCAGCAACCGTCCAGGAGAGACCCAGTACTTC. This translates into CASSNRPGETQYF.

This clone was seen a single time. This chain links TRBV10-3 with TRBJ1-1; 8 bases are a match to TRBD1. The CDR3 is 13 amino acids. V lost 6 bases to trimming and J lost 6 bases; unmatched junction nucleotides: 6. Per germline, CDR1 ENHRY and CDR2 SYGVKD. The CDR3 region is CAIRDQGASEAFF. The CDR3 DNA is TGTGCCATCAGAGACCAGGGGGCCTCTGAAGCTTTCTTT.

The rearrangement joins TRBV5-1 to TRBJ1-6; 10 bases match TRBD1. With V trimmed by 4 bases and J by 5 bases, 6 bases remained unmatched. The CDR3 runs to 16 residues. CDR1 and CDR2 (germline): SGHRS, YFSETQ. The CDR3 DNA sequence: TGCGCCAGCAGCCCGGGGACAGGGGTCAATAATTCACCCCTCCACTTT. Its protein is CASSPGTGVNNSPLHF.